Listed here is a single TCR beta chain. The clone's antigen remains unknown. No base quality information exists; no much larger clone differs at one position. The immunoSEQ Assay, a bias-controlled multiplex PCR, was used to amplify TCRbeta CDR3 regions from genomic DNA. The paper's data handling went like this. Within the assay, amplification of reference gene primers was used to estimate how many nucleated cells each sample contained. To quantify the absolute abundance of each unique TCRbeta CDR3 rearrangement, sequence reads were collapsed and filtered. For each sample, productive Simpson clonality was calculated as the square root of Simpson's diversity index across productive rearrangements. The clones in this table, taken by TCRdb from immuneACCESS, are in-frame only. Not every clone is retained; where verified, under half of the shortfall comes from an unresolved V gene, and the cause of the rest is unknown. V and J calls and clone size are copied from that table; D and trimming were computed from the DNA. The sample includes about 69,000 clones, with 79% observed a single time. In total, the top ten clones hold approximately 15% of the sample.

The collaborating institutions used their own protocols to collect whole blood in K2EDTA tubes. For TCRbeta analysis, collaborators shipped samples as frozen whole blood, isolated PBMCs, or DNA extracted from either of those sample types. The CDR1 and CDR2 encoded by the germline V gene are SGDLS and YYNGEE. Deletion took 0 bases off V and 5 bases off J, with a span of 8 bases between the germline ends. The CDR3 numbers 13 residues from cysteine through phenylalanine. Of all the DNA, just the CDR3 is kept, 39 bases in frame from base 1. The data originate from a study of blood T cell repertoires in COVID-19 (dated by TCRdb to between 2020 and 2021). With respect to the entire study: The collaborator samples originated in the United States, Italy and Spain and spanned the acute and convalescent phases of COVID-19. The prospective study material was composed of cDNA or gDNA derived from T cells, B-cell-depleted T cells, or PBMCs. Subjects who had been exposed to COVID-19, were actively infected with it, or had recovered from it provided the deeply sampled blood TCRbeta repertoires that made up the dataset. The repertoires were made available in a free public database intended to serve as a resource for research on the immune response to SARS-CoV-2. The samples were drawn from two sources: the first 160 participants of the ongoing ImmuneRACE study, and fewer than 1,500 subjects contributed by 6 global collaborators. Nearly every sample came with metadata listing a de-identified subject ID, COVID-19 status, age in years and sex. Where HLA class I and class II types were available, the types were taken from metadata supplied by the sample provider, not from assay-based typing. The paper as a whole reports these results and caveats: Clinical and demographic metadata were provided uncurated, with the amount varying by source and participant.

The sample comprised peripheral blood. The origin of this receptor is a man aged 55 to 69 with acute or convalescent COVID-19. The rearranged chain carries TRBV9 and TRBJ1-1; the D gene remains uncertain. CDR3 reads: CASSVALETEAFF. The DNA sequence is as follows: TGTGCCAGCAGCGTAGCTTTAGAGACTGAAGCTTTCTTT.